These 31 T cell receptor beta chains were all obtained from the same sample, sequenced in a study of blood T cell repertoires in COVID-19. Sequencing used immunoSEQ multiplex PCR; TCRdb keeps in-frame clones, though not all of them. Among 250,000 or so clones listed, about 93% were seen once. Sequencing was done on a sample of peripheral blood. The receptor source for this set is a man aged 25-45 years with COVID-19, enrolled during active disease.

The rearrangement uses TRBV9 and TRBJ2-7; 8 nucleotides agree with TRBD1. This CDR3 is built from 15 residues. Germline loops: CDR1 SGDLS, CDR2 YYNGEE. The trim removed 4 bases at V and 0 bases at J, leaving 6 bases unmatched. This CDR3 is CASSTRTGSSYEQYF. The CDR3 region has the DNA TGTGCCAGCAGCACGCGGACAGGGAGCTCCTACGAGCAGTACTTC.

The CDR3 DNA sequence: TGTGCCAGCAGCCAAGACCGTATAATGGCTAGCGGGGCTACGTACAAGAGAACCCAGTACTTC. Translating it yields CASSQDRIMASGATYKRTQYF. The chain carries TRBV3-1 (or the pseudogene TRBV3-2) and TRBJ2-5, with 9 bases matching TRBD2. Per germline, CDR1 LGHDT and CDR2 YNNKEL (reference sequence). CDR3 size: 21 residues. With V trimmed by 0 bases and J by 8 bases, 25 bases remained unmatched.

This clone has just a few counts. This chain joins TRBV19 and TRBJ1-6, with D maybe TRBD1 (5 bases). The CDR3 runs 15 residues. Looked up from germline, CDR1 is LNHDA and CDR2 is SQIVND (reference sequence). Trimming left V 5 bases short and J 7 bases short, with 15 bases between. Written as DNA, the CDR3 is TGTGCCAGTAGTGTCGTGCGGGACGGGAATTCACCCCTCCACTTT. Protein product: CASSVVRDGNSPLHF.

This clone was observed once. V is TRBV2 and J is TRBJ2-5; 12 positions match TRBD2. Germline values: CDR1 SNHLY, CDR2 FYNNEI. V lost 4 bases, J lost 4 bases, and 7 bases stayed unmatched. This CDR3 has 16 residues. CDR3 residues: CASSVGLAGGLETQYF. Here the CDR3 DNA reads TGTGCCAGCAGTGTAGGGCTAGCGGGGGGGTTAGAGACCCAGTACTTC.

The V and J genes are TRBV29-1 and TRBJ2-7, with TRBD1 matching 11 bases. Germline V lookup: CDR1 SQVTM, CDR2 ANQGSEA. The CDR3 runs to 12 residues. The ends lost 7 bases at V and 3 bases at J; junction bases unmatched: 2. CDR3 DNA: TGCAGCGCAGGGACAGGGGGCTACGAGCAGTACTTC. Its translation: CSAGTGGYEQYF.

This chain uses TRBV7-3 with TRBJ2-1; TRBD2 is a possible D gene (6 bases). This CDR3 contains 13 residues. Trimming pared 2 bases from V and 7 bases from J, leaving 9 bases between. Germline values: CDR1 SGHTA, CDR2 FQGTGA. CDR3 in amino acids: CASSLVAGNEQFF. The CDR3 DNA is TGTGCCAGCAGCTTAGTTGCGGGGAATGAGCAGTTCTTC.

This clone was found once. V is TRBV6-5 and J is TRBJ1-5, with TRBD1 matching over 7 bases. The V and J ends lost 6 bases and 7 bases, in that order; junction bases with no gene match: 3. The CDR3 covers 12 residues. Germline V lookup: CDR1 MNHEY, CDR2 SVGAGI. CDR3 bases: TGTGCCAGCAGCGACAGGGACCAGCCCCAGCATTTT. Translating gives CASSDRDQPQHF.

The chain uses TRBV7-9 and TRBJ2-2; D perhaps matches TRBD2 (7 bases). The CDR3 has 16 amino acids. Between the trimmed V and J ends, which lost 3 bases and 9 bases, there was a span of 20 bases. Germline loops: CDR1 SEHNR, CDR2 FQNEAQ (reference sequence). The CDR3, as DNA: TGTGCCAGCAGCTTCTCGCCCGGCACGGGGGGCCGGGAGCTGTTTTTT. This gives the protein CASSFSPGTGGRELFF.

The J gene is TRBJ2-1, the V gene TRBV5-1; tentative D call: TRBD1 (6 bases). Germline V lookup: CDR1 SGHRS, CDR2 YFSETQ. CDR3 length: 15 amino acids. The V and J ends lost 4 bases and 4 bases respectively, with 15 bases between them. The CDR3 DNA reads as TGCGCCAGCAGCCTCAATAGACAGGATTACAATGAGCAGTTCTTC. As protein: CASSLNRQDYNEQFF. Filled out from reference TRBV5-1 and TRBJ2-1, the complete variable domain reads KAGVTQTPRYLIKTRGQQVTLSCSPISGHRSVSWYQQTPGQGLQFLFEYFSETQRNKGNFPGRFSGRQFSNSRSEMNVSTLELGDSALYLCASSLNRQDYNEQFFGPGTRLTVL.

This clone was seen a few times. The rearrangement uses TRBV3-1 (or the pseudogene TRBV3-2) and TRBJ1-1; D perhaps matches TRBD1 (6 bases). Per the germline V gene, CDR1 is LGHDT and CDR2 is YNNKEL (reference sequence). V shed 2 bases and J shed 1 base, with 11 bases lying between them. This CDR3 is built from 15 residues. The CDR3 DNA follows: TGTGCCAGCAGCCAACTCGGCAGGGGGAACACTGAAGCTTTCTTT. Its translation: CASSQLGRGNTEAFF.

The CDR3 DNA follows: TGTGCCAGCAGCCAACACGGCGGGGTCAACTATGGCTACACCTTC. Translated, it gives CASSQHGGVNYGYTF. This sequence joins TRBV3-1 (or the pseudogene TRBV3-2) and TRBJ1-2; D ambiguous. V lost 2 bases, J lost 2 bases, and 12 bases lay in between. The CDR3 loop spans 15 amino acids. Germline V CDR1 and CDR2: LGHDT, YNNKEL (reference sequence).

J is TRBJ1-6 and V is TRBV18; D possibly corresponds to TRBD1 (6 bases). The CDR3 consists of 17 residues. Per the germline V gene, CDR1 is KGHSH and CDR2 is LQKENI. Between the trimmed V and J ends, which lost 1 base and 9 bases, there was a span of 19 bases. The CDR3 sequence is CASSPRAPSDSGSPLHF. The DNA of the CDR3 is TGTGCCAGCTCACCACGGGCTCCATCGGACAGCGGTTCACCCCTCCACTTT.

This sequence joins TRBV7-2 and TRBJ2-5, with D perhaps TRBD1 (6 bases). Trimming removed 1 base from V and 0 bases from J, with 12 bases in between. The CDR3 has 16 amino acids. In germline, CDR1 is SGHTA, CDR2 FQGNSA. The CDR3 sequence: CASSLVGGGYQETQYF. DNA of the CDR3: TGTGCCAGCAGCTTAGTCGGTGGGGGCTACCAAGAGACCCAGTACTTC. The complete variable domain, with remaining parts taken from reference TRBV7-2 and TRBJ2-5, reads GAGVSQSPSNKVTEKGKDVELRCDPISGHTALYWYRQSLGQGLEFLIYFQGNSAPDKSGLPSDRFSAERTGGSVSTLTIQRTQQEDSAVYLCASSLVGGGYQETQYFGPGTRLLVL.

The CDR3 loop is CASSGPTERTQYF. DNA of the CDR3: TGTGCCAGCAGTGGCCCCACGGAGAGGACCCAGTACTTC. The chain carries TRBV27 and TRBJ2-5; D gene uncertain. The CDR3 runs 13 residues. Trimming left V 5 bases short and J 7 bases short, with 14 bases between. Germline CDR1 is MNHEY and CDR2 is SMNVEV (reference sequence).

V gene TRBV10-3 combines with J gene TRBJ1-2, with 8 bases aligning to TRBD1. The trim removed 3 bases at V and 4 bases at J, leaving 7 bases unmatched. CDR1 is ENHRY, CDR2 SYGVKD, per germline. This CDR3 has 15 residues. The CDR3 region has the DNA TGTGCCATCAGTGACAAAACGGACAGGGCCTATGGCTACACCTTC. Residues: CAISDKTDRAYGYTF.

This chain uses TRBV2 with TRBJ1-2; tentatively, D is TRBD1 (6 bases). The CDR3 is 15 residues long. V gave up 4 bases and J gave up 4 bases, with 16 bases separating them. CDR1 and CDR2 (germline): SNHLY, FYNNEI. DNA of the CDR3: TGTGCCAGCAGTGTGCGACAGGCAGCTACCTATGGCTACACCTTC. Translation gives CASSVRQAATYGYTF.

The rearrangement uses TRBV29-1 and TRBJ1-3; 12 nucleotides align to TRBD1. The CDR3 spans 15 residues. V shed 7 bases and J 6 bases; nucleotides not matched to a gene: 10. CDR1 SQVTM and CDR2 ANQGSEA come from the germline V gene. The CDR3 region is CSAAGTGGRENTIYF. The CDR3, as DNA: TGCAGCGCGGCCGGGACAGGGGGCCGGGAAAACACCATATATTTT.

The rearrangement links TRBV7-9 to TRBJ1-5; the match to TRBD1 covers 8 bases. The CDR3 totals 13 residues. Germline V gene lookup returns CDR1 SEHNR and CDR2 FQNEAQ (reference sequence). Trimming at V came to 5 bases and at J to 7 bases, leaving 4 bases not matched to a gene. The CDR3 sequence is CASSTGGAQPQHF. In nucleotides, the CDR3 is TGTGCCAGCAGCACAGGGGGGGCACAGCCCCAGCATTTT.

The chain combines TRBV4-1 with TRBJ2-7; 9 bases line up with TRBD1. Trimming took 3 bases from V and 2 from J; bases not matched to a gene: 5. Looked up from germline, CDR1 is MGHRA and CDR2 is YSYEKL. The CDR3 contains 15 residues. In DNA, the CDR3 is TGCGCCAGCAGCCAGGCCGGGACAGGGACCTACGAGCAGTACTTC. This translates into CASSQAGTGTYEQYF.

This clone has just one count. The rearrangement joins TRBV13 to TRBJ1-1; weak D call: TRBD1 (5 bases). V was shortened by 5 bases and J by 11 bases, with 18 bases between the two germline ends. CDR1 is PRHDT and CDR2 is FYEKMQ in the germline V gene (reference sequence). The CDR3 runs to 13 residues. In DNA form, the CDR3 reads TGTGCCAGCAGCACGACGCAAAGGGGAATGGCTTTCTTT. Its protein product is CASSTTQRGMAFF.

CDR3 bases: TGCGCCAGCAGCACGGACAGGAGCTCTGGAAACACCATATATTTT. Protein: CASSTDRSSGNTIYF. The rearrangement links TRBV5-1 to TRBJ1-3, with 7 bases matching TRBD1. The CDR3 runs to 15 residues. V shed 4 bases, J shed 0 bases, and the junction held 4 bases outside the gene matches. The germline V gene encodes CDR1 SGHRS and CDR2 YFSETQ.

V and J are TRBV3-1 (or the pseudogene TRBV3-2) and TRBJ2-7; the match to TRBD1 covers 11 bases. The CDR3 is 14 residues long. Germline V gene data show CDR1 as LGHDT and CDR2 as YNNKEL (reference sequence). Trimming cost V 4 bases and J 3 bases; bases outside gene matches: 2. CDR3 coding DNA: TGTGCCAGCAGCCCGGGACAGGGGGTCTACGAGCAGTACTTC. Translated, it gives CASSPGQGVYEQYF.

The chain links TRBV11-2 to TRBJ1-6; D is possibly TRBD1 (6 bases). V lost 3 bases to trimming and J lost 7 bases, with 10 bases between them. This CDR3 spans 14 amino acids. Germline CDR1 is SGHAT and CDR2 is FQNNGV. In DNA, the CDR3 is TGTGCCAGCAGCTTCAGGGGAAACAATTCACCCCTCCACTTT. This gives the protein CASSFRGNNSPLHF. Together with reference TRBV11-2 and TRBJ1-6, the CDR3 gives the full variable domain: EAGVAQSPRYKIIEKRQSVAFWCNPISGHATLYWYQQILGQGPKLLIQFQNNGVVDDSQLPKDRFSAERLKGVDSTLKIQPAKLEDSAVYLCASSFRGNNSPLHFGNGTRLTVT.

This rearrangement joins TRBV7-3 to TRBJ1-1; a weak D match, TRBD1 (6 bases). V gave up 4 bases and J gave up 5 bases, with 17 bases separating them. CDR3 length: 15 residues. CDR1 is SGHTA, CDR2 FQGTGA, per germline. The CDR3 sequence: CASSSMGQGRTEAFF. CDR3 nucleotides: TGTGCCAGCAGCTCAATGGGCCAGGGGCGTACTGAAGCTTTCTTT. Full variable domain (missing parts from reference TRBV7-3 and TRBJ1-1): GAGVSQTPSNKVTEKGKYVELRCDPISGHTALYWYRQSLGQGPEFLIYFQGTGAADDSGLPNDRFFAVRPEGSVSTLKIQRTERGDSAVYLCASSSMGQGRTEAFFGQGTRLTVV.

The rearrangement joins TRBV7-3 to TRBJ2-3, with 11 bases lining up with TRBD2. V dropped 0 bases and J dropped 2; count of bases not matched to a gene: 4. The germline V gene has CDR1 SGHTA and CDR2 FQGTGA. The CDR3 loop spans 17 amino acids. CDR3 nucleotide sequence: TGTGCCAGCAGCTTAACCCCTAGCGGGGGGAACACAGATACGCAGTATTTT. As protein: CASSLTPSGGNTDTQYF.

V usage is TRBV2 and J usage is TRBJ2-2; 7 bases match TRBD1. This CDR3 is 14 amino acids long. V shed 4 bases, J shed 6 bases, and the junction held 5 bases outside the gene matches. Germline V gives CDR1 SNHLY, CDR2 FYNNEI. The CDR3 bases are TGTGCCAGCAGTGCGACAGGGTTTGCCGGGGAGCTGTTTTTT. Translating it yields CASSATGFAGELFF. The full variable domain, with the rest looked up from reference TRBV2 and TRBJ2-2, is EPEVTQTPSHQVTQMGQEVILRCVPISNHLYFYWYRQILGQKVEFLVSFYNNEISEKSEIFDDQFSVERPDGSNFTLKIRSTKLEDSAMYFCASSATGFAGELFFGEGSRLTVL.

The CDR3 bases are TGTGCCTGGAGTGCGGGGGGAGAGACTGAAGCTTTCTTT. Amino acids: CAWSAGGETEAFF. V and J are TRBV30 and TRBJ1-1; TRBD1 is a possible D gene (5 bases). The length of the CDR3 is 13 residues. Germline-derived CDR1 and CDR2 are GTSNPN and SVGIG (reference sequence). The ends were cut back, 1 base at V and 5 bases at J, with 11 bases in the middle.

The genes are TRBV5-4 and TRBJ2-1; weak D call: TRBD2 (6 bases). The V end was cut by 0 bases, the J end by 4 bases, with 11 bases between. Germline V gene lookup returns CDR1 SGHNT and CDR2 YYREEE (reference sequence). The CDR3 covers 15 residues. CDR3 DNA: TGTGCCAGCAGCTTGGGGGGGGTTAGGTACAATGAGCAGTTCTTC. Translation: CASSLGGVRYNEQFF.

CDR3 bases: TGTGCCAGCAGCTTGGTGGGCTATTCTAACTATGGCTACACCTTC. Translating it yields CASSLVGYSNYGYTF. The V call is TRBV5-6, the J call TRBJ1-2; the D is unclear. Per the germline V gene, CDR1 is SGHDT and CDR2 is YYEEEE. The CDR3 totals 15 residues. V was trimmed by 0 bases and J by 0 bases, leaving 9 bases between them. Together with reference TRBV5-6 and TRBJ1-2, the CDR3 gives the full variable domain: DAGVTQSPTHLIKTRGQQVTLRCSPKSGHDTVSWYQQALGQGPQFIFQYYEEEERQRGNFPDRFSGHQFPNYSSELNVNALLLGDSALYLCASSLVGYSNYGYTFGSGTRLTVV.

The genes are TRBV21-1 and TRBJ1-2; the table gives TRBD1 as D, unverified against the DNA. TRBV21-1 is assigned pseudogene status. The CDR3 loop spans 13 amino acids. This CDR3 reads CASGQEGLYGYTF. DNA of the CDR3: TGTGCCAGCGGACAGGAGGGGCTTTATGGCTACACCTTC.

This sequence joins TRBV4-2 and TRBJ1-1; D remains ambiguous. There are 16 residues in the CDR3. Looked up from germline, CDR1 is LGHNA and CDR2 is YNFKEQ. Trimming took off 0 bases at V and 1 base at J, with 12 bases between the two ends. The CDR3 sequence: CASSQDQIRSNTEAFF. CDR3 bases: TGTGCCAGCAGCCAAGATCAAATCAGGTCGAACACTGAAGCTTTCTTT.